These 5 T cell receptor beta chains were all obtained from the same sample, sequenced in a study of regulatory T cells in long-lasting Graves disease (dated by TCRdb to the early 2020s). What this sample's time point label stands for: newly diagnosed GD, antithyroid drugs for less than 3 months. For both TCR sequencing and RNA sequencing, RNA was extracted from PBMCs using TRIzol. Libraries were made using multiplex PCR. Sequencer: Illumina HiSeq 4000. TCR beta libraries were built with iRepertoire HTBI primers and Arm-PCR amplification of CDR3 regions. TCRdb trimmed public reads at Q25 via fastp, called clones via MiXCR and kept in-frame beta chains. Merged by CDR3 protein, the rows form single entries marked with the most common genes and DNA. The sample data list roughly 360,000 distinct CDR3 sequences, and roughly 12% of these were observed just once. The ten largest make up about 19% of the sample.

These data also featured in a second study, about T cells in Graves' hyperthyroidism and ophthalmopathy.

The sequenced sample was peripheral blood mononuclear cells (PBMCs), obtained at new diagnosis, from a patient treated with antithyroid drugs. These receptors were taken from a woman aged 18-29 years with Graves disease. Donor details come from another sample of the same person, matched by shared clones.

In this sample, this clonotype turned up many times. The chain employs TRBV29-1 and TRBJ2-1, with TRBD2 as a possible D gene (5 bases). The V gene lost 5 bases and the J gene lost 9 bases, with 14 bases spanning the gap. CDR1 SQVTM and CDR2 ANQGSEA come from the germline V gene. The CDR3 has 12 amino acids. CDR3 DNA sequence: TGCAGCGTTTCGCTAGCTATAGGTGAGCAGTTCTTC. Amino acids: CSVSLAIGEQFF.

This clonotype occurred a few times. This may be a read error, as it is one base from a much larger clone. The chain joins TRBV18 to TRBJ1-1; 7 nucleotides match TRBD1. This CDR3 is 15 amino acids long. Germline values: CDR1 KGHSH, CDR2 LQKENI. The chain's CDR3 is CASSPTTGMNTEVFF. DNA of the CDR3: TGTGCCAGCTCGCCTACGACAGGGATGAACACTGAAGTTTTCTTT.

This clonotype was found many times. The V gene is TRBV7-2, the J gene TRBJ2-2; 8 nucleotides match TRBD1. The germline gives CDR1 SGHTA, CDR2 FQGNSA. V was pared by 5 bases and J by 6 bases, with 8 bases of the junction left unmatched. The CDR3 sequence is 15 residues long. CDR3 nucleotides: TGTGCCAGCAGCCTCTCGTCGACAGGGGCCGGGGAGCTGTTTTTT. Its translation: CASSLSSTGAGELFF.

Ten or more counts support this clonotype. For the CDR3, the DNA is TGTGCCAGCAGTCCCGATCGGACCCTTGCAATATACACCGGGGAGCTGTTTTTT. Its translation is CASSPDRTLAIYTGELFF. The chain carries TRBV27 and TRBJ2-2; D gene unclear. The ends were cut back, 5 bases at V and 3 bases at J, with 22 bases in the middle. Germline V gene sequence: CDR1 MNHEY, CDR2 SMNVEV (reference sequence). This CDR3 is 18 amino acids long.

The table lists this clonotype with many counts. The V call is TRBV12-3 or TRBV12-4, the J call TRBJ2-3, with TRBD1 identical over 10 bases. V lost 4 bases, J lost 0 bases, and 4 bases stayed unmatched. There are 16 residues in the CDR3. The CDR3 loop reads CASSYGQGVSTDTQYF. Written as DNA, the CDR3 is TGTGCCAGCAGTTATGGACAGGGGGTTAGCACAGATACGCAGTATTTT.